The T cell receptor beta chain described here comes from a study of low-dose radiotherapy and immunotherapy resistance in tumors. Time point noted: after trial treatment. Described treatment: LDRT plus nivolumab, ipilimumab, low-dose cyclophosphamide and aspirin (RACIN trial). First-strand cDNA used TRAV- and TRBV-specific primers, covering alpha and beta chains. The authors amplified TCRs for approximately 20 PCR cycles with a constant-region primer and a V-primer adapter. MiXCR, run by TCRdb on the reads, gives a single entry per CDR3 protein. The sample consists of about 44,000 distinct CDR3 sequences, 20% to 25% of them appearing once. With 4 bases removed from V and 0 bases from J, the gap between germline ends came to 16 bases. Germline CDR1 and CDR2: SNHLY and FYNNEI. The CDR3 has 17 amino acids.

This specimen was PBMCs, taken after low-dose radiotherapy plus immunotherapy. This receptor was identified in a male donor with prostate cancer. The rearrangement links TRBV2 to TRBJ2-1, with D hard to call. The CDR3, as DNA: TGTGCCAGCAGTGTCCTGGAAGACCCGAGCTCCTACAATGAGCAGTTCTTC. Translated: CASSVLEDPSSYNEQFF.